Listed below are T cell receptor beta chains from one sample, sequenced in a study of T cell responses to AZD1222 COVID-19 vaccine. Clones were sequenced by immunoSEQ multiplex PCR, and TCRdb holds only the in-frame ones, with some missing. The sample holds over 60,000 clones, about 80% seen once. Here the sequenced sample was peripheral blood, taken 28 days after the second AZD1222 dose. These receptors all stem from an adult who received the AZD1222 COVID-19 vaccine. Both conserved end residues are part of each CDR3. D genes are given only for firm matches. Only part of the rows carry a size: once, few, many, or a class if the clone is expanded.

CDR3 length: 15; J gene: TRBJ1-2; clone size: -; D gene: TRBD1; V gene: TRBV6-5; CDR3 protein: CASSSRDRGWAGYTF; CDR3 DNA: TGTGCCAGCAGTTCCCGGGACAGGGGATGGGCTGGCTACACCTTC
CDR3 length: 16; J gene: TRBJ1-3; clone size: -; D gene: -; V gene: TRBV6-5; CDR3 protein: CASSYSSQSSGNTIYF; CDR3 DNA: TGTGCCAGCAGTTACTCTAGTCAAAGCTCTGGAAACACCATATATTTT
CDR3 length: 16; J gene: TRBJ1-3; clone size: -; D gene: TRBD1; V gene: TRBV18; CDR3 protein: CASSPMTGVSGNTIYF; CDR3 DNA: TGTGCCAGCTCACCCATGACAGGGGTCTCTGGAAACACCATATATTTT
CDR3 length: 16; J gene: TRBJ2-7; clone size: -; D gene: -; V gene: TRBV5-4; CDR3 protein: CASSLLGTGSAYEQYF; CDR3 DNA: TGTGCCAGCAGCTTGCTGGGAACAGGGTCGGCCTACGAGCAGTACTTC
CDR3 length: 11; J gene: TRBJ2-1; clone size: medium-sized; D gene: -; V gene: TRBV7-9; CDR3 protein: CASTGGSEQFF; CDR3 DNA: TGTGCCAGCACCGGGGGAAGTGAGCAGTTCTTC
CDR3 length: 15; J gene: TRBJ1-5; clone size: -; D gene: -; V gene: TRBV18; CDR3 protein: CASSPGASYNQPQHF; CDR3 DNA: TGTGCCAGCTCACCAGGGGCGAGCTACAATCAGCCCCAGCATTTT
CDR3 length: 15; J gene: TRBJ1-1; clone size: -; D gene: TRBD1; V gene: TRBV5-1; CDR3 protein: CASAGQSSGNTEAFF; CDR3 DNA: TGCGCCAGCGCGGGACAGAGTTCAGGGAACACTGAAGCTTTCTTT
CDR3 length: 14; J gene: TRBJ1-6; clone size: once; D gene: -; V gene: TRBV10-3; CDR3 protein: CAISERQVNSPLHF; CDR3 DNA: TGTGCCATCAGTGAGAGGCAGGTCAATTCACCCCTCCACTTT
CDR3 length: 13; J gene: TRBJ1-1; clone size: -; D gene: TRBD1; V gene: TRBV6-5; CDR3 protein: CAYRGRMNTEAFF; CDR3 DNA: TGTGCCTACAGGGGCCGAATGAACACTGAAGCTTTCTTT
CDR3 length: 15; J gene: TRBJ1-4; clone size: -; D gene: -; V gene: TRBV7-9; CDR3 protein: CASSRFLGAMEKLFF; CDR3 DNA: TGTGCCAGCAGCCGCTTTTTGGGGGCGATGGAAAAACTGTTTTTT
CDR3 length: 15; J gene: TRBJ1-1; clone size: once; D gene: -; V gene: TRBV21-1; CDR3 protein: CASSRTGTGSTEAFF; CDR3 DNA: TGTGCCAGCAGCAGGACCGGGACAGGGAGTACTGAAGCTTTCTTT
CDR3 length: 15; J gene: TRBJ2-1; clone size: -; D gene: TRBD2; V gene: TRBV7-9; CDR3 protein: CASSPEGLADNEQFF; CDR3 DNA: TGTGCCAGCAGCCCTGAGGGACTAGCGGACAATGAGCAGTTCTTC
CDR3 length: 14; J gene: TRBJ1-6; clone size: -; D gene: -; V gene: TRBV7-2; CDR3 protein: CASSLVVLNSPLHF; CDR3 DNA: TGTGCCAGCAGCTTAGTAGTCCTTAATTCACCCCTCCACTTT
CDR3 length: 13; J gene: TRBJ1-5; clone size: few; D gene: -; V gene: TRBV12-3/TRBV12-4; CDR3 protein: CASSLGSGQPQHF; CDR3 DNA: TGTGCCAGCAGTTTGGGGAGCGGTCAGCCCCAGCATTTT